The clone carrying this TCR beta chain showed up many times. Its antigen is unidentified. The data were obtained in a study of T cells after yellow fever vaccination. Study as a whole: Fractions of limited cellularity were prepared by means of SMART-Seq v4 Ultra Low Input. Study findings and constraints: Contaminants from the bulk population, in the form of abundant clonotypes, could be found in FACS-sorted repertoires.

Making TCR cDNA involved 5'RACE template switching, which added UMIs and a universal primer site. TCRdb ran MiXCR on the 5' RACE reads and lists one entry per CDR3 protein. The sample holds fewer than 650,000 distinct CDR3 sequences; 21% are singletons and the top ten take about a sixth. This specimen was PBMCs, taken approximately 22 days after the first yellow fever vaccination. This clonotype was sampled from a man between 18 and 35 years old who received the YFV17D yellow fever vaccine.

Here the CDR3 reads CASSLLGLGVSYEQYF. The CDR3 DNA is TGTGCCAGCAGCCTCCTAGGACTTGGGGTCTCCTACGAGCAGTACTTC. This chain joins TRBV7-2 and TRBJ2-7, with D possibly matching TRBD2 (5 bases). Deletions cut 5 bases from V and 0 bases from J, with 17 bases between. The germline CDR1 and CDR2 sequences are SGHTA and FQGNSA. CDR3 size: 16 residues.